A selection of T cell receptor beta chains follows, all from one sample in a study of shared clonotypes between healthy human individuals. The table came from immunoSEQ multiplex PCR; TCRdb's copy has only in-frame clones and leaves some out. The table includes millions of clones, about 95% detected once. Sequencing input: naive CD4+ T cells sorted from blood. The source is a man younger than 35 in good health. The CDR3 runs from the conserved cysteine through the conserved F or W. The order of the fields is clone size, V gene, J gene, D gene, CDR3 DNA, CDR3 protein. A D gene is named only where the DNA matches it firmly. Where a row states a size, it is once, few, many or the class of an expanded clone; other rows omit it.

-	TRBV7-2	TRBJ2-7	-	TGTGCCAGCAGTCCCAAGTACGAGCAGTACTTC	CASSPKYEQYF
-	TRBV11-2	TRBJ2-3	TRBD2	TGTGCCAGCAGCCTAGCGGGTGGAGTTTGGACAGATACGCAGTATTTT	CASSLAGGVWTDTQYF
-	TRBV5-4	TRBJ1-3	-	TGTGCCAGCAGCTTGGGGTCGAGCTCTGGAAACACCATATATTTT	CASSLGSSSGNTIYF
once	TRBV18	TRBJ1-6	-	TGTGCCAGCTCACCCGACAGAAGCTCCTATAATTCACCCCTCCACTTT	CASSPDRSSYNSPLHF
-	TRBV7-9	TRBJ2-1	TRBD2	TGTGCCAGCAGCTTGACTAGCGGGGAGCAGTTCTTC	CASSLTSGEQFF
-	TRBV19	TRBJ2-7	TRBD2	TGTGCCAGTAGTGCCCGGGAGGACTACGAGCAGTACTTC	CASSAREDYEQYF
many	TRBV4-1	TRBJ1-5	TRBD1	TGCGCCAGCAGCCAAGTGGGACAGGGTCTGGTCTGGGCCCAGCATTTT	CASSQVGQGLVWAQHF
-	TRBV5-4	TRBJ2-7	-	TGTGCCAGCAGCGGAAGGGGCGAGCAGTACTTC	CASSGRGEQYF
-	TRBV30	TRBJ1-5	-	TGTGCCTGGAGTCGAAGGGGCCTTAGCAATCAGCCCCAGCATTTT	CAWSRRGLSNQPQHF
many	TRBV2	TRBJ1-2	-	TGTGCCAGCATCAGCCCCAGTAGCTATGGCTACACCTTC	CASISPSSYGYTF
once	TRBV10-3	TRBJ1-2	-	TGTGCCATCAGTGCCCTACAGGGTTCAATCGTCGAGGGTGGCTACACCTTC	CAISALQGSIVEGGYTF
-	TRBV6-5	TRBJ1-1	-	TGTGCCAGCTCTGGGTGGGGAAGGGGGAACACTGAAGCTTTCTTT	CASSGWGRGNTEAFF
-	TRBV6-5	TRBJ1-5	TRBD1	TGTGCCAGCAGCCCGGGACAGACGAATCAGCCCCAGCATTTT	CASSPGQTNQPQHF
once	TRBV18	TRBJ2-3	TRBD2	TGTGCCAGCTCACCGGGACTAGCGGTTAGAGATACGCAGTATTTT	CASSPGLAVRDTQYF
-	TRBV27	TRBJ2-7	-	TGTGCCAGCAGCCGCGAAGGGTACGAGCAGTACTTC	CASSREGYEQYF
-	TRBV18	TRBJ2-3	-	TGTGCCAGCTCACCACCAGGTTCGGCAGATACGCAGTATTTT	CASSPPGSADTQYF
-	TRBV30	TRBJ2-3	-	TGTGCCTGGAGCCCCACAGATACGCAGTATTTT	CAWSPTDTQYF
few	TRBV28	TRBJ1-3	-	TGTGCCAGCAGTCTTGCAGGGGCATCCTCTGGAAACACCATATATTTT	CASSLAGASSGNTIYF
-	TRBV30	TRBJ1-1	-	TGTGCCTGGGGGCTAAAGGGGCTGAACACTGAAGCTTTCTTT	CAWGLKGLNTEAFF
-	TRBV9	TRBJ2-3	-	TGTGCCAGCAACGGTTACGGAGCAGATACGCAGTATTTT	CASNGYGADTQYF
-	TRBV19	TRBJ1-1	TRBD1	TGTGCCAGTAGTTTCAACAGGGGTGTAGGCACTGAAGCTTTCTTT	CASSFNRGVGTEAFF
once	TRBV6-5	TRBJ2-4	-	TGTGCCAGCAGTCGCGGGACATCCAAAAACATTCAGTACTTC	CASSRGTSKNIQYF
-	TRBV6-5	TRBJ1-1	-	TGTGCCAGCAGCACCCAGGGGAGTGAAGCTTTCTTT	CASSTQGSEAFF
-	TRBV7-3	TRBJ2-5	TRBD1	TGTGCCAGCAGCTCCAACAGGGGAGAGACCCAGTACTTC	CASSSNRGETQYF
-	TRBV2	TRBJ1-4	-	TGTGCCAGCAGGGGAGAAAATGAAAAACTGTTTTTT	CASRGENEKLFF
-	TRBV4-2	TRBJ2-1	TRBD2	TGTGCCAGCAGCCAAGATTTTGGGGGGGTAACCCCTACCGGCAATGAGCAGTTCTTC	CASSQDFGGVTPTGNEQFF
-	TRBV5-8	TRBJ2-7	-	TGTGCCAGCAGCTTGGATCAGGGTGGTCAGCAGTACTTC	CASSLDQGGQQYF
-	TRBV6-1	TRBJ1-6	-	TGTGCCAGCAGGGACGTGGAGAATTCACCCCTCCACTTT	CASRDVENSPLHF
-	TRBV5-1	TRBJ2-2	TRBD2	TGCGCCAGCAGCTTCCTAGCGGGAAACACCGGGGAGCTGTTTTTT	CASSFLAGNTGELFF
-	TRBV14	TRBJ1-1	TRBD1	TGTGCCAGCAGCCTCTGGACAGGACTGAACACTGAAGCTTTCTTT	CASSLWTGLNTEAFF
-	TRBV6-4	TRBJ1-1	-	TGTGCCAGCAGTGTGACAGTGTCATCTGAAGCTTTCTTT	CASSVTVSSEAFF